The 5 T cell receptor beta chains below come from one sample, sequenced in a study of blood T cell repertoires in COVID-19. Here immunoSEQ multiplex PCR was the method, and the copy in TCRdb shows in-frame clones only, minus some. In the table there are about 220,000 clones, roughly 80% of which are singletons. The specimen was peripheral blood. The receptors originated from a woman aged 60 to 75 with acute or convalescent COVID-19.

V gene TRBV7-8 combines with J gene TRBJ1-3; the D is unclear. Germline CDR1 and CDR2: SGHVS and FQNEAQ. The CDR3 spans 15 residues. Trimming stripped 3 bases from V and 4 bases from J, with 13 bases between. CDR3 sequence: CASSFARLLGNTIYF. CDR3 DNA: TGTGCCAGCAGCTTCGCCAGACTACTCGGAAACACCATATATTTT.

This chain joins TRBV4-1 and TRBJ1-6; D ambiguous. Trimming pared 4 bases from V and 0 bases from J, leaving 7 bases between. This CDR3 has 15 residues. Germline CDR1 and CDR2: MGHRA and YSYEKL. CDR3 sequence reads: CASSLRGSYNSPLHF. The CDR3 DNA reads TGCGCCAGCAGCCTCCGGGGCTCCTATAATTCACCCCTCCACTTT.

V usage is TRBV21-1 and J usage is TRBJ2-7; no check of the table's D call, TRBD1, against the DNA was made. TRBV21-1 is a recognized pseudogene. The CDR3 has 15 amino acids. The CDR3 reads CASSKVPDRAYEQYF. The CDR3, as DNA: TGTGCCAGCAGCAAAGTTCCAGACAGAGCGTACGAGCAGTACTTC.

V usage is TRBV20-1 and J usage is TRBJ2-2; D is perhaps TRBD2 (5 bases). This CDR3 has 15 amino acids. CDR1 and CDR2 from the germline V gene are DFQATT and SNEGSKA (reference sequence). Trimming removed 3 bases from V and 6 bases from J, with 17 bases in between. The CDR3 spells CSASMASKGAGELFF. The CDR3 nucleotides read TGCAGTGCTAGTATGGCCAGCAAGGGAGCCGGGGAGCTGTTTTTT.

The CDR3, as DNA: TGTGCCAGCAGTCGACAGGAAACCTACGAGCAGTACTTC. It encodes CASSRQETYEQYF. The chain joins TRBV6-5 to TRBJ2-7; D may be TRBD1 (6 bases). Trimming removed 5 bases at V and 2 bases at J, with 10 bases between. The germline gives CDR1 MNHEY, CDR2 SVGAGI. The CDR3 runs to 13 residues.